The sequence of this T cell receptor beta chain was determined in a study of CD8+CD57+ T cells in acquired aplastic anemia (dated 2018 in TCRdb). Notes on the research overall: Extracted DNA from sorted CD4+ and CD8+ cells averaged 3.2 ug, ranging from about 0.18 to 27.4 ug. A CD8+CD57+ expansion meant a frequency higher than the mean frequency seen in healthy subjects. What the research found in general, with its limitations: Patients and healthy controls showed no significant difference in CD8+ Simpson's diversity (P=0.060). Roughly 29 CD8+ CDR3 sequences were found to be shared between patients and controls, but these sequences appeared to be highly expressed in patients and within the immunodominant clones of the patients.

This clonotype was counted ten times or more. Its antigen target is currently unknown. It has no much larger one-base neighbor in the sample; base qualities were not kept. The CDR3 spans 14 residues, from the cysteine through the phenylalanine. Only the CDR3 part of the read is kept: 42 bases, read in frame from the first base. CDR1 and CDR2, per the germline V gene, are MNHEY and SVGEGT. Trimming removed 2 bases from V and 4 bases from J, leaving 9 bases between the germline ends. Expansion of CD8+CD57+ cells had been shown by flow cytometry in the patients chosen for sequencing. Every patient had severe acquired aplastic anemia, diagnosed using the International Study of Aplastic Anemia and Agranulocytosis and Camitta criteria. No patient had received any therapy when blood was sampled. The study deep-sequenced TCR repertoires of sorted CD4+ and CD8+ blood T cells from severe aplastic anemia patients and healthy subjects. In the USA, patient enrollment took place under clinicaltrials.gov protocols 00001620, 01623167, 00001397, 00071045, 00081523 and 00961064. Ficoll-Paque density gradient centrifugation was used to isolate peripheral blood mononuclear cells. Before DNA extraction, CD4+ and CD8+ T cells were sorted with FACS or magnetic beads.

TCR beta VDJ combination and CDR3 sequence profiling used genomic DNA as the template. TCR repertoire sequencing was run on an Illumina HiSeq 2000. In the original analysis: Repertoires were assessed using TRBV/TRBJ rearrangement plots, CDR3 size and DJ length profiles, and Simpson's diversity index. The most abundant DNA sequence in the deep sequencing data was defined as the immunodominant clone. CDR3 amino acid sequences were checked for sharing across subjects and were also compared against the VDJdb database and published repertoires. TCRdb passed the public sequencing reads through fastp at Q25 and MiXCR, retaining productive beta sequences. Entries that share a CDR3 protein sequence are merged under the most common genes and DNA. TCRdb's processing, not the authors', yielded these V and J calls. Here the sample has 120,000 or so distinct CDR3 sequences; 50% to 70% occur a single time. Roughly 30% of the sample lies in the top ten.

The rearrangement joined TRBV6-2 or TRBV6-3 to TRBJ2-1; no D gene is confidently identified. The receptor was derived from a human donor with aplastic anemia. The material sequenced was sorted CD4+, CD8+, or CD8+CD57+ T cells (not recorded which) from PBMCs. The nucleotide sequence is TGTGCCAGCAGTTACGAGGCAGCATACAATGAGCAGTTCTTC. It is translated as CASSYEAAYNEQFF.